These 19 T cell receptor beta chains originate from one sample sequenced in a study of T cell clonality in common variable immunodeficiency. Findings and limits, study-wide: In common variable immunodeficiency, TCR beta chains reportedly carried fewer deletions and N-nucleotide insertions.

No antigen has been identified for these receptors. Sequencing was performed with immunoSEQ multiplex PCR; in TCRdb, only in-frame clones are kept and a portion is missing. The sample was found to contain around 5,300 clones, and every one recurs. Sequenced sample: peripheral blood mononuclear cells. Source of these receptors: a human donor with common variable immunodeficiency.

This clone was observed a handful of times. The CDR3 loop reads CASSFSPRLSEQYF. The CDR3 bases that were read are TGCGCCAGCAGCTTTAGCCCTAGGCTCTCCGAG. V and J are TRBV5-1 and TRBJ2-7; D is undetermined. The sequenced fragment ends 3 residues before the CDR3 boundary, so the rest is inferred from the germline J gene. Trimming took off 2 bases at V and 6 bases at J, with 15 bases between the two ends. Germline CDR1 is SGHRS and CDR2 is YFSETQ. This CDR3 region has 14 residues.

This clone was counted many times. The CDR3 extends 3 residues past the end of the read, so its final part is completed from the germline J gene. The rearrangement joins TRBV5-1 to TRBJ2-7, with TRBD2 matching 9 bases. V gave up 1 base and J gave up 0 bases; unmatched junction bases: 2. The CDR3 loop spans 15 amino acids. Per the germline V gene, CDR1 is SGHRS and CDR2 is YFSETQ. The covered CDR3 bases are TGCGCCAGCAGCTTGTCTAGCGGGGACTCCTACGAG. Its translation: CASSLSSGDSYE. In full, the CDR3 reads CASSLSSGDSYEQYF. The variable domain in full, completed from reference TRBV5-1 and TRBJ2-7, reads KAGVTQTPRYLIKTRGQQVTLSCSPISGHRSVSWYQQTPGQGLQFLFEYFSETQRNKGNFPGRFSGRQFSNSRSEMNVSTLELGDSALYLCASSLSSGDSYEQYFGPGTRLTVT.

This clone has only a few counts. The CDR3 end lies 3 residues beyond the end of the read and is filled in from the germline J gene. The rearrangement links TRBV5-1 to TRBJ2-2; 7 nucleotides align to TRBD1. Germline CDR1 is SGHRS and CDR2 is YFSETQ. The CDR3 runs 15 residues. Trimming at V came to 5 bases and at J to 4 bases, leaving 8 bases not matched to a gene. CDR3 residues: CASRSSGTATGELFF. The DNA read from the CDR3 is TGCGCCAGCAGATCCTCCGGGACAGCCACCGGGGAG.

There are a few counts of this clone. The CDR3 end is not reached by the read, which stops 3 residues before it; the germline J gene fills it in. V is TRBV19 and J is TRBJ1-4; possible D gene TRBD1, 6 bases. Germline V gene data show CDR1 as LNHDA and CDR2 as SQIVND (reference sequence). V was shortened by 6 bases and J by 5 bases, with 19 bases between the two germline ends. The CDR3 loop spans 16 amino acids. CDR3 DNA, as far as it was read: TGTGCCAGTAGAGGACAGTTTTCCCTACGGAATGAAAAA. Its translation: CASRGQFSLRNEK. From start to end, the CDR3 is CASRGQFSLRNEKLFF.

At least ten counts were recorded for this clone. The CDR3 spells CASSLDDGSHNEQFF. CDR3 bases read: TGTGCCAGCAGCTTAGATGATGGTAGCCACAATGAG. This chain joins TRBV7-8 and TRBJ2-1; D gene unclear. The read ends 3 residues before the CDR3 terminus; that terminus is restored from the germline J gene. Germline V gives CDR1 SGHVS, CDR2 FQNEAQ. This CDR3 is 15 amino acids long. V was cut by 1 base and J by 5 bases, with 12 bases left in between.

This clone occurred many times. This CDR3 reads CASSSEYNEQFF. Partial CDR3 DNA: TGTGCCAGCAGCTCAGAATACAATGAG. The chain links TRBV7-2 to TRBJ2-1; D ambiguous. The CDR3 end falls 3 residues outside the read, so it is completed with the germline J gene. V shed 4 bases and J shed 4 bases, with 5 bases lying between them. The CDR3 consists of 12 residues. Germline-derived CDR1 and CDR2 are SGHTA and FQGNSA. Combining the CDR3 with reference TRBV7-2 and TRBJ2-1 gives the whole variable domain GAGVSQSPSNKVTEKGKDVELRCDPISGHTALYWYRQSLGQGLEFLIYFQGNSAPDKSGLPSDRFSAERTGGSVSTLTIQRTQQEDSAVYLCASSSEYNEQFFGPGTRLTVL.

There are many counts of this clone. The read terminates 3 residues before the CDR3 end, so the remaining end is supplied by the germline J gene. The V call is TRBV5-6, the J call TRBJ2-7, with D possibly being TRBD1 (6 bases). This CDR3 spans 14 amino acids. Germline CDR1 is SGHDT and CDR2 is YYEEEE. V was trimmed by 3 bases and J by 3 bases, leaving 13 bases between them. CDR3 sequence: CASSSGTPYYEQYF. The sequenced part of the CDR3 DNA is TGTGCCAGCAGCTCCGGGACACCTTACTACGAG.

In the case of this clone: The read ends 3 residues early relative to the CDR3; the germline J gene fills the gap. At the DNA level, this CDR3 is encoded by other sequences in the same sample as well. The chain is built from TRBV6-1 and TRBJ1-1, with no clear D. From germline, CDR1 is MNHNS and CDR2 SASEGT. V shed 3 bases and J shed 2 bases, with 7 bases lying between them. The CDR3 is made up of 13 amino acids. The CDR3 loop reads CASSDTYNTEAFF. The part of the CDR3 DNA that was read is TGTGCCAGCAGTGACACTTATAACACTGAA.

This clone was seen at least ten times. The CDR3 end is not reached by the read, which stops 3 residues before it; the germline J gene fills it in. V and J are TRBV5-1 and TRBJ1-2; D possibly corresponds to TRBD1 (6 bases). Trimming left V 4 bases short and J 1 base short, with 14 bases between. CDR1 is SGHRS and CDR2 is YFSETQ in the germline V gene. CDR3 length: 15 amino acids. The CDR3 region is CASSGTGQVNYGYTF. The covered CDR3 bases are TGCGCCAGCAGCGGGACGGGACAAGTTAACTATGGC.

In its sample, this clone was seen many times. Coverage ceases 3 residues before the CDR3 finishes, and the germline J gene fills in the end. The rearrangement uses TRBV7-6 and TRBJ1-1; 8 positions match TRBD1. V gave up 5 bases and J gave up 4 bases; unmatched junction bases: 9. Germline V gene lookup returns CDR1 SGHVS and CDR2 FNYEAQ. The CDR3 spans 15 residues. The CDR3 bases that were read are TGTGCCAGCAGCGTCCAGGGGGCGCTGGGCACTGAA. Its protein product is CASSVQGALGTE. The entire CDR3 protein is CASSVQGALGTEAFF.

A few counts support this clone. Read data end 3 residues before the CDR3 end; the end is taken from the germline J gene. J is TRBJ2-7 and V is TRBV6-1; D remains ambiguous. The CDR3 has 14 amino acids. Trimming left V 4 bases short and J 1 base short, with 11 bases between. Germline loops: CDR1 MNHNS, CDR2 SASEGT. CDR3 sequence reads: CASSVKGASYEQYF. The CDR3 bases that were read are TGTGCCAGCAGTGTAAAGGGTGCATCCTACGAG.

A remark on this clone: The CDR3 is cut off 3 residues early in the read; its end comes from the germline J gene. V and J are TRBV19 and TRBJ2-1; 8 bases map to TRBD2. The CDR3 is 16 residues long. Germline assignment: CDR1 LNHDA and CDR2 SQIVND (reference sequence). Trimming at V came to 3 bases and at J to 0 bases, leaving 4 bases not matched to a gene. The sequenced part of the CDR3 DNA is TGTGCCAGTAGTATTTCTAGCGGGTACTCCTACAATGAG. Translated, it gives CASSISSGYSYNE. The complete CDR3 reads CASSISSGYSYNEQFF.

This clone was counted between two and nine times. The read ends 3 residues before the CDR3 terminus; that terminus is restored from the germline J gene. The V and J genes are TRBV7-2 and TRBJ2-5; 8 bases fit TRBD2. This CDR3 contains 18 residues. V trimming: 0 bases; J trimming: 1 base; junction bases outside the gene matches: 10. CDR1 is SGHTA and CDR2 is FQGNSA in the germline V gene. The CDR3 reads CASSLARVRGGPQETQYF. The covered CDR3 bases are TGTGCCAGCAGCTTAGCGAGGGTACGCGGGGGGCCCCAAGAGACC. The variable domain in full, completed from reference TRBV7-2 and TRBJ2-5, reads GAGVSQSPSNKVTEKGKDVELRCDPISGHTALYWYRQSLGQGLEFLIYFQGNSAPDKSGLPSDRFSAERTGGSVSTLTIQRTQQEDSAVYLCASSLARVRGGPQETQYFGPGTRLLVL.

As to this clone: The read finishes 3 residues shy of the CDR3 end, and the germline J gene is used to complete it. This chain connects TRBV19 to TRBJ2-1; 11 positions match TRBD2. This CDR3 has 13 residues. CDR1 and CDR2 (germline): LNHDA, SQIVND (reference sequence). J was trimmed by 7 bases and V by 10 bases; bases with no gene match: 6. The CDR3 bases that were read are TGTGCCACTAATAGCGGGAGGGCTAATGAG. It specifies CATNSGRANE. In full, the CDR3 is CATNSGRANEQFF.

This clone was picked up a small number of times. The read is 3 residues too short to cover the CDR3 end, so that end is filled in from the germline J gene. The chain recombines TRBV19 with TRBJ1-5, with D possibly matching TRBD1 (6 bases). The CDR3 extends over 16 amino acids. The germline CDR1 and CDR2 sequences are LNHDA and SQIVND (reference sequence). The V gene lost 7 bases and the J gene lost 3 bases, with 19 bases spanning the gap. The CDR3 region is CASTRAAGATNQPQHF. CDR3 bases read: TGTGCCAGTACCCGAGCGGCGGGGGCCACCAATCAGCCC.

This clone has only a few counts. The read comes to an end 3 residues before the CDR3 does, leaving the germline J gene to fill in the end. The rearrangement joins TRBV6-1 to TRBJ2-1; possibly TRBD2 for D (6 bases). The CDR3 contains 16 residues. The V end was cut by 4 bases, the J end by 3 bases, with 16 bases between. CDR1 is MNHNS and CDR2 is SASEGT in the germline V gene. Here the CDR3 reads CASSGDSLLIYNEQFF. The CDR3 bases that were read are TGTGCCAGCAGTGGGGACTCGCTCCTGATCTACAATGAG.

The sample holds a few counts of this clone. The read stops 3 residues short of the end of the CDR3; the missing end is completed from the germline J gene. J is TRBJ2-7 and V is TRBV2; 7 positions agree with TRBD1. Germline V gene data show CDR1 as SNHLY and CDR2 as FYNNEI. After removal of 9 bases from V and 4 bases from J, the junction contained 6 bases not matched to a gene. This CDR3 region has 12 residues. The CDR3 loop reads CARGQNKYEQYF. CDR3 DNA, as far as it was read: TGTGCCAGGGGACAGAATAAGTACGAG.

This clone was recorded a few times. Read data end 3 residues before the CDR3 end; the end is taken from the germline J gene. The chain employs TRBV11-2 and TRBJ2-7; TRBD2 aligns across 9 bases. CDR3 length: 15 amino acids. The germline V gene has CDR1 SGHAT and CDR2 FQNNGV. V shed 1 base and J 0 bases; nucleotides not matched to a gene: 1. The sequenced CDR3 bases are TGTGCCAGCAGCTTAGGTAGCGGGGGCTCCTACGAG. It is translated as CASSLGSGGSYE. The full CDR3 sequence reads CASSLGSGGSYEQYF.

There are many counts of this clone. Sequencing ends 3 residues short of the CDR3 end; the germline J gene provides the rest. The chain employs TRBV5-5 and TRBJ2-7; 8 bases agree with TRBD2. CDR1 and CDR2 (germline): SGHKS, YYEKEE (reference sequence). The CDR3 has 15 amino acids. V shed 4 bases, J shed 0 bases, and the junction held 6 bases outside the gene matches. Incomplete CDR3 DNA: TGTGCCAGCAGCAACCCGGGACTAGACTCCTACGAG. Encoded protein: CASSNPGLDSYE. The whole CDR3 reads CASSNPGLDSYEQYF.